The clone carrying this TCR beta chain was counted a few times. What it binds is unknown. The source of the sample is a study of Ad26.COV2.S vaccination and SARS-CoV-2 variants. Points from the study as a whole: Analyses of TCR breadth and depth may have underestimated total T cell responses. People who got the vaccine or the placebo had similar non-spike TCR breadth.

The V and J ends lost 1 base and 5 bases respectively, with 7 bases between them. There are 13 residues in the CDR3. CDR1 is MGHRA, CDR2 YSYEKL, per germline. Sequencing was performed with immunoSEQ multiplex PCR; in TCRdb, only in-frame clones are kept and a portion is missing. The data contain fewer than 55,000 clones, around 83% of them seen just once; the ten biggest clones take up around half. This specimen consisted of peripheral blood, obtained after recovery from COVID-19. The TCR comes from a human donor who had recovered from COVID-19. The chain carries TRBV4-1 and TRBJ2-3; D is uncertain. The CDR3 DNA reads TGCGCCAGCAGCCAAGGGACCGGAGATACGCAGTATTTT. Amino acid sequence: CASSQGTGDTQYF.